The rows below give T cell receptor beta chains drawn from one sample of a study of human T cells and chemical hapten exposure. MiXCR, run by TCRdb on the RACE reads, gives a single entry per CDR3 protein. The sample shows under 450,000 distinct CDR3 sequences, roughly 6.3% of them seen only once. Here the sequenced sample was whole blood, taken in connection with sensitization to the hapten diphenylcyclopropenone (DPC). All receptors come from a woman between 18 and 30 years old with alopecia areata. Some clones in this sample may be carry-over from other donors' samples. CDR3s include the opening cysteine and the closing phenylalanine or tryptophan. Fields, in order: CDR3 protein, CDR3 DNA, D gene, clone size, V gene, J gene. A D gene is named only where the DNA matches it firmly. The size of a clone is reported for some rows only, either as once, few or many, or as a class for expanded clones.

CAIMSTGASTDTQYF	TGTGCCATCATGTCGACAGGGGCTAGCACAGATACGCAGTATTTT	TRBD1	few	TRBV10-3	TRBJ2-3
CASSPPDRVVAYEQYF	TGTGCCAGCAGTCCTCCTGACAGGGTGGTCGCCTACGAGCAGTACTTC	TRBD1	-	TRBV28	TRBJ2-7
CSVGLGQRGEQYF	TGCAGCGTTGGTTTGGGACAACGAGGCGAGCAGTACTTC	-	few	TRBV29-1	TRBJ2-7
CASSEGGTGAGETQYF	TGTGCCAGCAGTGAAGGTGGTACGGGGGCAGGAGAGACCCAGTACTTC	-	-	TRBV2	TRBJ2-5
CSARVGGQGSDSPLHF	TGCAGTGCTAGAGTCGGGGGACAGGGGTCTGATTCACCCCTCCACTTT	TRBD1	-	TRBV20-1	TRBJ1-6
CASRSTGRYTEAFF	TGTGCCAGCAGGTCGACCGGCAGGTATACTGAAGCTTTCTTT	-	-	TRBV6-2/TRBV6-3	TRBJ1-1
CASSYRLEETQYF	TGTGCCAGCAGTTACAGGCTAGAGGAGACCCAGTACTTC	-	many	TRBV6-5	TRBJ2-5
CASSPQASGGQNEQFF	TGTGCCAGCAGCCCCCAAGCTAGCGGGGGTCAGAATGAGCAGTTCTTC	TRBD2	-	TRBV4-2	TRBJ2-1
CASSVGSDRMSTEAFF	TGTGCCAGCAGCGTAGGTTCGGACAGAATGTCGACTGAAGCTTTCTTT	-	many	TRBV9	TRBJ1-1
CASRADWDTGELFF	TGTGCCAGCAGGGCGGACTGGGACACCGGGGAGCTGTTTTTT	-	many	TRBV7-2	TRBJ2-2
CASSLNWDRLFSSYNEQFF	TGTGCCAGCAGTTTAAACTGGGACAGGCTATTCTCCTCCTACAATGAGCAGTTCTTC	TRBD1	-	TRBV12-3/TRBV12-4	TRBJ2-1
CASSHRTSRTDTQYF	TGCGCCAGCAGCCACCGAACTAGCCGCACAGATACGCAGTATTTT	-	-	TRBV4-1	TRBJ2-3
CASSLVGLAYNEQSF	TGTGCCAGCAGTTTGGTAGGACTAGCATACAATGAGCAGTCCTTC	TRBD2	-	TRBV27	TRBJ2-1
CASSKDYSNQPQHF	TGTGCCAGCAGCAAGGACTACAGCAATCAGCCCCAGCATTTT	-	many	TRBV7-2	TRBJ1-5
CASSQDEAGANTDTQYF	TGTGCCAGCAGCCAAGATGAAGCGGGGGCGAACACAGATACGCAGTATTTT	TRBD2	-	TRBV4-2	TRBJ2-3
CASSLPGALAGANVLTF	TGTGCCAGCAGCCTCCCAGGGGCCTTAGCTGGGGCCAACGTCCTGACTTTC	-	few	TRBV7-8	TRBJ2-6
CASSFRGQVQETQYF	TGTGCCAGCAGCTTCCGTGGACAGGTGCAAGAGACCCAGTACTTC	TRBD1	many	TRBV7-9	TRBJ2-5